This T cell receptor (beta chain) appears in the sequencing data of a study of T cells in Graves' hyperthyroidism and ophthalmopathy. RNA transcripts provided the source from which TCR beta CDR3 regions were amplified. The study used the HTBI primer set for a first-round RT-PCR of the TCR CDR3. TCRdb redid the calling of the multiplex PCR reads with MiXCR, one entry per CDR3 protein. The table includes about 570,000 distinct CDR3 sequences, just over 45% detected once. The CDR3 contains 14 residues. V was pared by 3 bases and J by 2 bases, with 11 bases between. The germline gives CDR1 LNHDA, CDR2 SQIVND (reference sequence).

The genes are TRBV19 and TRBJ2-7; possibly TRBD1 for D (5 bases). This clonotype was sampled from an adult woman with Graves' disease, either hyperthyroidism or ophthalmopathy (not recorded which). The specimen sequenced was peripheral blood or thyroid tissue (not recorded which). The CDR3 region is CASSMARGAYEQYF. CDR3 nucleotides: TGTGCCAGTAGTATGGCTAGGGGCGCCTACGAGCAGTACTTC. Full variable domain (missing parts from reference TRBV19 and TRBJ2-7): DGGITQSPKYLFRKEGQNVTLSCEQNLNHDAMYWYRQDPGQGLRLIYYSQIVNDFQKGDIAEGYSVSREKKESFPLTVTSAQKNPTAFYLCASSMARGAYEQYFGPGTRLTVT.